The entry that follows covers one T cell receptor (beta chain) sequence. Antigen specificity is unknown. The sample comes from a study of cytomegalovirus exposure and HLA in healthy donors. At the level of the study: HLA-typed donors contributed some 83 million unique TCRs, which were held in an early data release.

The PCR was carried out with 60 Vbeta primers and 13 Jbeta primers. The assay was immunoSEQ multiplex PCR, and TCRdb's table has in-frame clones only and misses some. The sample holds about 210,000 clones, approximately 80% seen once. The CDR3 is 14 amino acids. V lost 2 bases and J lost 0, with 5 bases in between. Germline V gives CDR1 SGHTA, CDR2 FQGNSA. Broader study findings: HLA alleles showed associations with around 15,000 TCR beta sequences in a later analysis, at a 0.05 false discovery rate. Reports credit the classifier with highly specific, highly sensitive diagnosis of cytomegalovirus status. Across all donors, roughly uniform sequencing depth was an assumption of the presence/absence analyses.

This chain uses TRBV7-2 with TRBJ1-3; D is undetermined. This receptor was identified in a woman aged 45-59 years in good health and CMV-seropositive. Material for sequencing was PBMCs. The CDR3 here is CASSLLGSGNTIYF. DNA of the CDR3: TGTGCCAGCAGCTTACTCGGCTCTGGAAACACCATATATTTT. Variable domain in full (rest from reference TRBV7-2 and TRBJ1-3): GAGVSQSPSNKVTEKGKDVELRCDPISGHTALYWYRQSLGQGLEFLIYFQGNSAPDKSGLPSDRFSAERTGGSVSTLTIQRTQQEDSAVYLCASSLLGSGNTIYFGEGSWLTVV.